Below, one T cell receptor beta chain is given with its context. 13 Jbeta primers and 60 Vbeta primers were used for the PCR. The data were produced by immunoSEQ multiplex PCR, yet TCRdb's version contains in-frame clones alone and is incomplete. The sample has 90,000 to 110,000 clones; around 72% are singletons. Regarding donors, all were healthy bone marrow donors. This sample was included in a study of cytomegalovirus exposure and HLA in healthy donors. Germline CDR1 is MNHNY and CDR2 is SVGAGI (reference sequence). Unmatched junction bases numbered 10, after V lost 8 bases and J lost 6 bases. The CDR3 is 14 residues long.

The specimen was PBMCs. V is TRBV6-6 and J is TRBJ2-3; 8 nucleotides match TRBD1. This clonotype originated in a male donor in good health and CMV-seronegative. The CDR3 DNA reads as TGTGCCAGCTCCCGGACAGGGCCGCAGGATACGCAGTATTTT. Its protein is CASSRTGPQDTQYF.